This record concerns one TCR beta chain sequence. The antigen remains undetermined. Trimming at V came to 6 bases and at J to 7 bases, leaving 6 bases not matched to a gene. The germline V gene encodes CDR1 ENHRY and CDR2 SYGVKD. CDR3 length: 15 amino acids. This sample is drawn from a study of CD4+ T cells in melanoma. Libraries were prepared by immunoSEQ multiplex PCR; TCRdb keeps only in-frame clonotypes and omits some of them. Of roughly 50,000 clones listed, roughly 89% are singletons. Overall study results and limits: Neoantigen-specific CD4+ T cells in melanoma reportedly had diverse differentiation states.

This chain uses TRBV10-3 with TRBJ2-2, with TRBD1 identical over 12 bases. This TCR came from a human donor with melanoma. Sequencing was performed on peripheral blood. DNA for the CDR3: TGTGCCATCAGACCGGGACAGGGGGCGGTCGGGGAGCTGTTTTTT. This translates into CAIRPGQGAVGELFF.